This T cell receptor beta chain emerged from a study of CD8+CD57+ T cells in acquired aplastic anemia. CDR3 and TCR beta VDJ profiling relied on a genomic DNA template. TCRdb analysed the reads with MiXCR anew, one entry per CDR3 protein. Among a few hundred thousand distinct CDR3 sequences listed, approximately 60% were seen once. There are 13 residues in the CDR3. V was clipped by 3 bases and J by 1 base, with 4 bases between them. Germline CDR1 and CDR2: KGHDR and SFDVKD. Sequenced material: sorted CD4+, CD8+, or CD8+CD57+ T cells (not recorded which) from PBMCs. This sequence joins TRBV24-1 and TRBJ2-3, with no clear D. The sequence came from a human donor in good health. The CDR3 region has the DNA TGTGCCACCAGTGATCTTGGCACAGATACGCAGTATTTT. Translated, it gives CATSDLGTDTQYF.